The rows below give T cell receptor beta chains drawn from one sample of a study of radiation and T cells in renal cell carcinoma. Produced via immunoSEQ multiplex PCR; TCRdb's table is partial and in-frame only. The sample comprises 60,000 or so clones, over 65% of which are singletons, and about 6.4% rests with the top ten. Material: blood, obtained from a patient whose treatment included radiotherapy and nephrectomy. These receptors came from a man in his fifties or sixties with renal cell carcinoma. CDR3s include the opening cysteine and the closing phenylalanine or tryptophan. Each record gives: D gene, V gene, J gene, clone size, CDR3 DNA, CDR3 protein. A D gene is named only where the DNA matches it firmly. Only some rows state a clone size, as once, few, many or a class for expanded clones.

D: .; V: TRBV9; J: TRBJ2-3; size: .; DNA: TGTGCCAGCAGCGCGCCCGGGAGAACAGATACGCAGTATTTT; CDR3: CASSAPGRTDTQYF
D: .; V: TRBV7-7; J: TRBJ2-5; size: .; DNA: TGTGCCAGCAGCCCAGGGGGGCAGTCCCAAGAGACCCAGTACTTC; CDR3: CASSPGGQSQETQYF
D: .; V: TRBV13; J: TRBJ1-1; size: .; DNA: TGTGCCAGCAGCCCCCGGTGGGCCAACACTGAAGCTTTCTTT; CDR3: CASSPRWANTEAFF
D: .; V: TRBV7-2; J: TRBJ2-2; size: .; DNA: TGTGCCAGCAGCTTAATTTCCCCCGCGGTGGGCGGGGAGCTGTTTTTT; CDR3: CASSLISPAVGGELFF
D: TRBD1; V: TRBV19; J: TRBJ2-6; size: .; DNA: TGTGCCAGTAGGGGACAGGGAGGATCTGGGGCCAACGTCCTGACTTTC; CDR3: CASRGQGGSGANVLTF
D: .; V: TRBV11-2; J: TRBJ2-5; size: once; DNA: TGTGCCAGCAGCTTATTAACCGGGGCCCGGGAGACCCAGTACTTC; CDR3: CASSLLTGARETQYF
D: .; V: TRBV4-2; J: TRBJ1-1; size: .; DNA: TGTGCCAGCAGCCACGGGGGGTACACTGAAGCTTTCTTT; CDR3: CASSHGGYTEAFF
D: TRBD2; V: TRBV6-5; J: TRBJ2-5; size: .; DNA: TGTGCCAGCAAAAGGCTAGCGGGGTTCCAAGAGACCCAGTACTTC; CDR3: CASKRLAGFQETQYF
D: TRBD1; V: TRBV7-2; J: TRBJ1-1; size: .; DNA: TGTGCCAGCAGCTTCGGGACAGTTAACACTGAAGCTTTCTTT; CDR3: CASSFGTVNTEAFF
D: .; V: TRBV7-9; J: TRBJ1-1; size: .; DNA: TGTGCCAGCAGTAGGGGGGAAAACACTGAAGCTTTCTTT; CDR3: CASSRGENTEAFF
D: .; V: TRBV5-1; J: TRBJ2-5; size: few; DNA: TGCGCCAGCAGCTTGGAAGGGGAGGTGAAGACCCAGTACTTC; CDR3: CASSLEGEVKTQYF
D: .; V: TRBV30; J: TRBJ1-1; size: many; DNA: TGTGCCTGGAGTGTACGGCGAGGGACTGAAGCTTTCTTT; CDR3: CAWSVRRGTEAFF
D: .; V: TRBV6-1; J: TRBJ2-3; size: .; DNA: TGTGCCAGCAGTCGTAGTATTGGCACAGATACGCAGTATTTT; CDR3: CASSRSIGTDTQYF
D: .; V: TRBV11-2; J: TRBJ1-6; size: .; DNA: TGTGCCAGCAGCCAAAACTTTGGATTGAGCTCCTATAATTCACCCCTCCACTTT; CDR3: CASSQNFGLSSYNSPLHF
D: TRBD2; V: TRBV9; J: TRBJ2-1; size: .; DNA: TGTGCCAGCAGTGTCGGGCTAGCGGGAGGAGCTTCCTACAATGAGCAGTTCTTC; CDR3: CASSVGLAGGASYNEQFF
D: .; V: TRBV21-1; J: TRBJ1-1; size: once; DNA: TGTGCCAGCAGCCCCACGGGGGGGCATAACACTGAAGCTTTCTTT; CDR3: CASSPTGGHNTEAFF
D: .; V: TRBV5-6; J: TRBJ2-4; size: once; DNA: TGTGCCAGCAGCCCCGGAGGGCGGGGAAACATTCAGTACTTC; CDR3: CASSPGGRGNIQYF
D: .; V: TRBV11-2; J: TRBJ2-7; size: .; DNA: TGTGCCAGCAGGGACGAGGTAGACTCCCCGGGGGTTTACGAGCAGTACTTC; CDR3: CASRDEVDSPGVYEQYF
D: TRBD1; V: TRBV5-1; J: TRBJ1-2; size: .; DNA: TGCGCCAGCAGCGGATGGGACAGTTCCCACTATGGCTACACCTTC; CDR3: CASSGWDSSHYGYTF
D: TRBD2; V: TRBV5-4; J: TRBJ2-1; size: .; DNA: TGTGCCAGCAGCTCGGGACTAGCGGGCGAACGGTACAATGAGCAGTTCTTC; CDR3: CASSSGLAGERYNEQFF
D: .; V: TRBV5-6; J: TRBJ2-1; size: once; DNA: TGTGCCAGCAGCCCAACGGCTCGTAGACCCATCTACAATGAGCAGTTCTTC; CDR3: CASSPTARRPIYNEQFF
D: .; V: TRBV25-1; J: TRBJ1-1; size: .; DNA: TGTGCCAGCACGACCTTTCCGGAGAACACTGAAGCTTTCTTT; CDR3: CASTTFPENTEAFF
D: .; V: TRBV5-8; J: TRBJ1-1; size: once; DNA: TGTGCCAGCAGCTCAGACCGGGCCGCAACTGGCACTGAAGCTTTCTTT; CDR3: CASSSDRAATGTEAFF
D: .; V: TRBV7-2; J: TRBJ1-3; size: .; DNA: TGTGCCAGCAGCTTAAGCCTGTTAACTGGAAACACCATATATTTT; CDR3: CASSLSLLTGNTIYF
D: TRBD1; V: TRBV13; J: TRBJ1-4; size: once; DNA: TGTGCCAGCAGGACAGGGGGCGCGAAACTGTTTTTT; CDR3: CASRTGGAKLFF
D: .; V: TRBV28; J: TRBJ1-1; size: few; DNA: TGTGCCAGCAGTTCGTTCGGACTCATGAACACTGAAGCTTTCTTT; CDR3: CASSSFGLMNTEAFF
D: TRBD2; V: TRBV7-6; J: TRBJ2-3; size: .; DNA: TGTGCCAGCAGCTTAGAGCTAGCGGGAGATACGCAGTATTTT; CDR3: CASSLELAGDTQYF
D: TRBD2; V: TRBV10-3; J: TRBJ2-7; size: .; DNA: TGTGCCATCAGTGAAACTACTTGGGGGACTAGTTCCTACGAGCAGTACTTC; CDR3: CAISETTWGTSSYEQYF
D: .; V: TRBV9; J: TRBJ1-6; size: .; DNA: TGTGCCAGCAGCGAAACCGGGAATTCACCCCTCCACTTT; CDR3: CASSETGNSPLHF
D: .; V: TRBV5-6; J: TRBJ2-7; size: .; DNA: TGTGCCAGCAGCTTAGGGACCGGGCTTGCCTACGAGCAGTACTTC; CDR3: CASSLGTGLAYEQYF
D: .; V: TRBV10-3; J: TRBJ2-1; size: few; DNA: TGTGCCATCAGTGGACAGAACTCCCTTAACAATGAGCAGTTCTTC; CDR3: CAISGQNSLNNEQFF
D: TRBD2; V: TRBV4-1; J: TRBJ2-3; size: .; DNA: TGCGCCAGCAGCCAAGACGGGAGGCGGGCGCAAGATACGCAGTATTTT; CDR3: CASSQDGRRAQDTQYF
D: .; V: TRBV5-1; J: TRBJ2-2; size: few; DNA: TGCGCCAGCAGCGTAGGGGCCCCGAACACCGGGGAGCTGTTTTTT; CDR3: CASSVGAPNTGELFF
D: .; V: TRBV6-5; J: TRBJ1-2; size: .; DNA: TGTGCCAGCAGCCCGGGGGCAGACTATGGCTACACCTTC; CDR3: CASSPGADYGYTF
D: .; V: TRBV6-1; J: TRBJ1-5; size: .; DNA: TGTGCCAGCAGTGAGGACACAAACTATAGCAATCAGCCCCAGCATTTT; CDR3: CASSEDTNYSNQPQHF
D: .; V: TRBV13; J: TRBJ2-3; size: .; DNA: TGTGCCAGCAGATCAGGGGCTGGAGATACGCAGTATTTT; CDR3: CASRSGAGDTQYF
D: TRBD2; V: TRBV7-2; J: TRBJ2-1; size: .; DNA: TGTGCCAGCAGCTTAGGGGCTACTAGCGGAGGGTACAATGAGCAGTTCTTC; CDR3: CASSLGATSGGYNEQFF
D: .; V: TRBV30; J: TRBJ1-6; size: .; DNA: TGTGCCTGGACGTTAGGGCTTAATTCACCCCTCCACTTT; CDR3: CAWTLGLNSPLHF
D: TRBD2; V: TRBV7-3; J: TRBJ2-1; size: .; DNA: TGTGCCAGCAGCTCCCGGGTAGCGGGATTCAATGAGCAGTTCTTC; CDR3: CASSSRVAGFNEQFF
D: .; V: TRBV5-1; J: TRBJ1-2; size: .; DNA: TGCGCCAGCACCTTTGACCACGCTAACTATGGCTACACCTTC; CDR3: CASTFDHANYGYTF
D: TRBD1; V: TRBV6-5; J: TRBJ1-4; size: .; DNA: TGTGCCAGCAGCCCGGGACAGCTTAATGAAAAACTGTTTTTT; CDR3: CASSPGQLNEKLFF
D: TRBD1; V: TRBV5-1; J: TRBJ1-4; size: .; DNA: TGCGCCAGCAGCTTGGAAGGGACAGGGGCCGAAAAACTGTTTTTT; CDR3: CASSLEGTGAEKLFF
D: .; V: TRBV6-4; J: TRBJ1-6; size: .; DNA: TGTGCCAGCAGTGACCGGGGTGAGGGGAGAGGTTCACCCCTCCACTTT; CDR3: CASSDRGEGRGSPLHF
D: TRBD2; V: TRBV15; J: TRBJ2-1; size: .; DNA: TGTGCCACCAGCAGAGATCGACAAGGGACTACGGTCGATGAGCAGTTCTTC; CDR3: CATSRDRQGTTVDEQFF
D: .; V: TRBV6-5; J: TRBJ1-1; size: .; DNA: TGTGCCAGCAGTTACTCGATAGTGGTGAACACTGAAGCTTTCTTT; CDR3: CASSYSIVVNTEAFF
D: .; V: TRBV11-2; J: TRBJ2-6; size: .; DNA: TGTGCCAGCAGCTTAGGTGGGGTAGTCTCTGGGGCCAACGTCCTGACTTTC; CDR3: CASSLGGVVSGANVLTF